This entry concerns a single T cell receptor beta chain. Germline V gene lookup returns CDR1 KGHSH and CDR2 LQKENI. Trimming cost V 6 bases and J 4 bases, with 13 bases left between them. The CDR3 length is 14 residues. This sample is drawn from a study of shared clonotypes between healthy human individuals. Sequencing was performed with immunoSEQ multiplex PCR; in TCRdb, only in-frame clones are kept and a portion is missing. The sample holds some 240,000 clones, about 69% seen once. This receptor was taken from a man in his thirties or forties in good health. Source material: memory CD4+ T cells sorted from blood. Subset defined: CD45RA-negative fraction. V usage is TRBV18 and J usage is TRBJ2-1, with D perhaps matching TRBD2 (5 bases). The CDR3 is CASSPPGNYNEQFF. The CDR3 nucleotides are TGTGCCAGCTCCCCCCCCGGGAATTACAATGAGCAGTTCTTC. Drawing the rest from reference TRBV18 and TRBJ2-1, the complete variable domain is NAGVMQNPRHLVRRRGQEARLRCSPMKGHSHVYWYRQLPEEGLKFMVYLQKENIIDESGMPKERFSAEFPKEGPSILRIQQVVRGDSAAYFCASSPPGNYNEQFFGPGTRLTVL.